The sequence of this T cell receptor (beta chain) was determined in a study of blood T cell repertoires in COVID-19. Study in general: The United States, Italy and Spain supplied acute and convalescent COVID-19 samples. PBMCs, B-cell-depleted T cells, or T cells provided the cDNA or gDNA that made up the material.

The CDR3 loop spans 15 amino acids. Germline trimming cut 6 bases from V and 9 bases from J; bases unmatched to any gene: 11. Germline CDR1 is KGHSH and CDR2 is LQKENI. Original data processing: The authors estimated nucleated cell counts from reference gene primer amplification. Profiling relied on immunoSEQ multiplex PCR, and the TCRdb table lists in-frame clones only, not all of them. The V and J calls and clone size were taken over from that table, and D and trimming were inferred from the DNA. The sample consists of under 150,000 clones, about 80% of them appearing once. The gene calls are TRBV18 and TRBJ2-1, with TRBD2 matching over 10 bases. Material: peripheral blood. This TCR came from a woman aged 55-70 years with acute or convalescent COVID-19. Here the CDR3 DNA reads TGTGCCAGCTCGCTTTGGCTAGCGGGAGTTGGTGAGCAGTTCTTC. It specifies CASSLWLAGVGEQFF. The full variable domain, in which reference TRBV18 and TRBJ2-1 provide the parts outside the CDR3, is NAGVMQNPRHLVRRRGQEARLRCSPMKGHSHVYWYRQLPEEGLKFMVYLQKENIIDESGMPKERFSAEFPKEGPSILRIQQVVRGDSAAYFCASSLWLAGVGEQFFGPGTRLTVL.